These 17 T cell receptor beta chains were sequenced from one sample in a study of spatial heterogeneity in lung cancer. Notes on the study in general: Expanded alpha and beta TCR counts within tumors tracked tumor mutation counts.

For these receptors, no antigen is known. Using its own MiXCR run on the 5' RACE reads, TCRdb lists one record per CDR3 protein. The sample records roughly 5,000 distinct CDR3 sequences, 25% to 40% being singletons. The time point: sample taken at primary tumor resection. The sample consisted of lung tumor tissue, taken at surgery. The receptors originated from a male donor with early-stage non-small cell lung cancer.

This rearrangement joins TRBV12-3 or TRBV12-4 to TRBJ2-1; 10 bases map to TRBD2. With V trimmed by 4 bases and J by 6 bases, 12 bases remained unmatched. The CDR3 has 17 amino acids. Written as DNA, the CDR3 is TGTGCCAGCAGTTCAGGCAATAGCGGGAGGACCAGCAATGAGCAGTTCTTC. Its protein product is CASSSGNSGRTSNEQFF.

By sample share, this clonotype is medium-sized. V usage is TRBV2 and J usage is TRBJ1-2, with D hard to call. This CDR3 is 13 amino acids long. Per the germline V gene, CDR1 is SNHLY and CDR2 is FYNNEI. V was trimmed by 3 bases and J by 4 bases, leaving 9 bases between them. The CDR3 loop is CASSDQAGYGYTF. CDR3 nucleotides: TGTGCCAGCAGTGATCAGGCGGGCTATGGCTACACCTTC.

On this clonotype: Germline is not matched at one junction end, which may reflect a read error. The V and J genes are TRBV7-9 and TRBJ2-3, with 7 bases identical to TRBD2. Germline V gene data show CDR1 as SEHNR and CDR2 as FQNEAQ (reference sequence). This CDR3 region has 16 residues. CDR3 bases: TGTGCCGGCAGCTTAGGAGAGGGAGGGACCACAGATACGCAGTATTTT. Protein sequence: CAGSLGEGGTTDTQYF.

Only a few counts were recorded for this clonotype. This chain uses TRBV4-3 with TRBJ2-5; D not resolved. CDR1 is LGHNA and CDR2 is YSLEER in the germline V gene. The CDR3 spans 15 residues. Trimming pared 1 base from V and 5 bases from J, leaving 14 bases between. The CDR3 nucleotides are TGCGCCAGCAGCCAAGGGGCCACGCGTTGGGAGACCCAGTACTTC. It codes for CASSQGATRWETQYF.

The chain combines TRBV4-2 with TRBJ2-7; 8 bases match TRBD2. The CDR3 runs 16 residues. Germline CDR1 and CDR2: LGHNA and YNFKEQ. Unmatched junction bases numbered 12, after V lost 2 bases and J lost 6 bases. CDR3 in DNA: TGTGCCAGCAGCCAAACCCCGGGACTAGTAGCGTTCGAGCAGTACTTC. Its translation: CASSQTPGLVAFEQYF.

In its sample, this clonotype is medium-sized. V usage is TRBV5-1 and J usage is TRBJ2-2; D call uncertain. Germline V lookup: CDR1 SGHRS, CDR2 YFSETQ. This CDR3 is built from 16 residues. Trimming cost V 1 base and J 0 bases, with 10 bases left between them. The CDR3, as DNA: TGCGCCAGCAGCTTGAAGGGCTTCCCGAACACCGGGGAGCTGTTTTTT. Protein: CASSLKGFPNTGELFF.

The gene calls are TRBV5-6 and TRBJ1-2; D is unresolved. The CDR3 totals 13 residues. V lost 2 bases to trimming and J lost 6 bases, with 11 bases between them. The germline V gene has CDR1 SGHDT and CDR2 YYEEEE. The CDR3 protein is CASSFFFGDGYTF. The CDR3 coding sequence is TGTGCCAGCAGCTTTTTCTTTGGAGATGGCTACACCTTC. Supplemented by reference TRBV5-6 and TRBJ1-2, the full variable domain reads DAGVTQSPTHLIKTRGQQVTLRCSPKSGHDTVSWYQQALGQGPQFIFQYYEEEERQRGNFPDRFSGHQFPNYSSELNVNALLLGDSALYLCASSFFFGDGYTFGSGTRLTVV.

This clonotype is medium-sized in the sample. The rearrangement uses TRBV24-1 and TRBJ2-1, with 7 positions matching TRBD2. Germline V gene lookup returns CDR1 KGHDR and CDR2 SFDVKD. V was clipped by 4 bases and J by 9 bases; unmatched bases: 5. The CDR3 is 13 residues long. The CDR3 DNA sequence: TGTGCCACCAGTGAGGGGGGGGAAGTTGAGCAGTTCTTC. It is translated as CATSEGGEVEQFF.

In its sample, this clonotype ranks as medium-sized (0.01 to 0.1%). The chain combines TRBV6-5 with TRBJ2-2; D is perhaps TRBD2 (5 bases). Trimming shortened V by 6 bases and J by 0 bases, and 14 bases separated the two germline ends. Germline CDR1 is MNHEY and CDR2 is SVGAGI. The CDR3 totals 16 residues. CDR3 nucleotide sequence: TGTGCCAGCAGCCTATCGGACTCCTCGAACACCGGGGAGCTGTTTTTT. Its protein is CASSLSDSSNTGELFF.

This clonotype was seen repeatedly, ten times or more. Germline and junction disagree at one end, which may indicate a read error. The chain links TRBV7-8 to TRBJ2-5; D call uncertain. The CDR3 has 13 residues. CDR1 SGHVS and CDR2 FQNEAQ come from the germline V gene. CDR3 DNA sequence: TGTGCCAGCAGCTTCCACCCTAAAGAGCCCCAGTACTTC. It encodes CASSFHPKEPQYF.

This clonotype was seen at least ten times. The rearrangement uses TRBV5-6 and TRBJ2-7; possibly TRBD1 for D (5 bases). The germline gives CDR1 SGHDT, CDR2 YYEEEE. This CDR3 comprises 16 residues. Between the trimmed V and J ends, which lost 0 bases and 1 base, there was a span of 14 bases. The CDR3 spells CASSLGLTGPSYEQYF. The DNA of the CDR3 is TGTGCCAGCAGCTTGGGATTAACAGGACCTTCCTACGAGCAGTACTTC.

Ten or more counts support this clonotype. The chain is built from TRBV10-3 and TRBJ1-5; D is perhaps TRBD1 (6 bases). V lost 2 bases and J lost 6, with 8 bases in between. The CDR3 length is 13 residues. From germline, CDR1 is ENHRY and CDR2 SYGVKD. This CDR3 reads CAISERGGQPQHF. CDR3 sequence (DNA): TGTGCCATCAGTGAGAGAGGGGGTCAGCCCCAGCATTTT.

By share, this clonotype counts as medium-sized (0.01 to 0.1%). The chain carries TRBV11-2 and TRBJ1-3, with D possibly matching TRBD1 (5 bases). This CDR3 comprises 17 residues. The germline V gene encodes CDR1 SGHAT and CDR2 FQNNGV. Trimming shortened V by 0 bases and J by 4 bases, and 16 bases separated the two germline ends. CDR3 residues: CASSLDNTGYYGNTIYF. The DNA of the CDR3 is TGTGCCAGCAGCTTAGATAATACAGGTTATTACGGAAACACCATATATTTT.

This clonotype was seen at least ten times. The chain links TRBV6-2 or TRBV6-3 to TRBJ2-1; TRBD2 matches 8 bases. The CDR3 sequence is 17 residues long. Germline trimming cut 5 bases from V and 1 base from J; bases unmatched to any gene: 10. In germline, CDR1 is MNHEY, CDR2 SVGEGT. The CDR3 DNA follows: TGTGCCAGCAGTACAAGGAGCGGGGGTCTTTCCTACAATGAGCAGTTCTTC. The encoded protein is CASSTRSGGLSYNEQFF.

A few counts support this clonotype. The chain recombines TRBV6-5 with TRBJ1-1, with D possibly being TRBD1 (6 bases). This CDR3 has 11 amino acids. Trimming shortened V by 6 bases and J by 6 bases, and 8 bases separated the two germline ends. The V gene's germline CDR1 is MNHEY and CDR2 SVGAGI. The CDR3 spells CASRGGPEAFF. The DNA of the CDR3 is TGTGCCAGCAGGGGGGGGCCTGAAGCTTTCTTT.

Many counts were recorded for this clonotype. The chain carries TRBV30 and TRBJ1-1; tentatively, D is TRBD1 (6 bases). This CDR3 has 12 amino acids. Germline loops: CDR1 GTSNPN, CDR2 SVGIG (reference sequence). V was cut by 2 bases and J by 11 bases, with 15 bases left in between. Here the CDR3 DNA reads TGTGCCTGGAGTCTACACAGGGCAACCGCTTTCTTT. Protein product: CAWSLHRATAFF.

CDR3 in amino acids: CASSYGGGDYGYTF. CDR3 DNA: TGTGCCAGCAGTTACGGGGGGGGAGACTATGGCTACACCTTC. V usage is TRBV6-6 and J usage is TRBJ1-2; D perhaps matches TRBD1 (5 bases). The V and J ends lost 2 bases and 3 bases respectively, with 10 bases between them. The CDR3 is made up of 14 amino acids. Germline V gives CDR1 MNHNY, CDR2 SVGAGI (reference sequence).